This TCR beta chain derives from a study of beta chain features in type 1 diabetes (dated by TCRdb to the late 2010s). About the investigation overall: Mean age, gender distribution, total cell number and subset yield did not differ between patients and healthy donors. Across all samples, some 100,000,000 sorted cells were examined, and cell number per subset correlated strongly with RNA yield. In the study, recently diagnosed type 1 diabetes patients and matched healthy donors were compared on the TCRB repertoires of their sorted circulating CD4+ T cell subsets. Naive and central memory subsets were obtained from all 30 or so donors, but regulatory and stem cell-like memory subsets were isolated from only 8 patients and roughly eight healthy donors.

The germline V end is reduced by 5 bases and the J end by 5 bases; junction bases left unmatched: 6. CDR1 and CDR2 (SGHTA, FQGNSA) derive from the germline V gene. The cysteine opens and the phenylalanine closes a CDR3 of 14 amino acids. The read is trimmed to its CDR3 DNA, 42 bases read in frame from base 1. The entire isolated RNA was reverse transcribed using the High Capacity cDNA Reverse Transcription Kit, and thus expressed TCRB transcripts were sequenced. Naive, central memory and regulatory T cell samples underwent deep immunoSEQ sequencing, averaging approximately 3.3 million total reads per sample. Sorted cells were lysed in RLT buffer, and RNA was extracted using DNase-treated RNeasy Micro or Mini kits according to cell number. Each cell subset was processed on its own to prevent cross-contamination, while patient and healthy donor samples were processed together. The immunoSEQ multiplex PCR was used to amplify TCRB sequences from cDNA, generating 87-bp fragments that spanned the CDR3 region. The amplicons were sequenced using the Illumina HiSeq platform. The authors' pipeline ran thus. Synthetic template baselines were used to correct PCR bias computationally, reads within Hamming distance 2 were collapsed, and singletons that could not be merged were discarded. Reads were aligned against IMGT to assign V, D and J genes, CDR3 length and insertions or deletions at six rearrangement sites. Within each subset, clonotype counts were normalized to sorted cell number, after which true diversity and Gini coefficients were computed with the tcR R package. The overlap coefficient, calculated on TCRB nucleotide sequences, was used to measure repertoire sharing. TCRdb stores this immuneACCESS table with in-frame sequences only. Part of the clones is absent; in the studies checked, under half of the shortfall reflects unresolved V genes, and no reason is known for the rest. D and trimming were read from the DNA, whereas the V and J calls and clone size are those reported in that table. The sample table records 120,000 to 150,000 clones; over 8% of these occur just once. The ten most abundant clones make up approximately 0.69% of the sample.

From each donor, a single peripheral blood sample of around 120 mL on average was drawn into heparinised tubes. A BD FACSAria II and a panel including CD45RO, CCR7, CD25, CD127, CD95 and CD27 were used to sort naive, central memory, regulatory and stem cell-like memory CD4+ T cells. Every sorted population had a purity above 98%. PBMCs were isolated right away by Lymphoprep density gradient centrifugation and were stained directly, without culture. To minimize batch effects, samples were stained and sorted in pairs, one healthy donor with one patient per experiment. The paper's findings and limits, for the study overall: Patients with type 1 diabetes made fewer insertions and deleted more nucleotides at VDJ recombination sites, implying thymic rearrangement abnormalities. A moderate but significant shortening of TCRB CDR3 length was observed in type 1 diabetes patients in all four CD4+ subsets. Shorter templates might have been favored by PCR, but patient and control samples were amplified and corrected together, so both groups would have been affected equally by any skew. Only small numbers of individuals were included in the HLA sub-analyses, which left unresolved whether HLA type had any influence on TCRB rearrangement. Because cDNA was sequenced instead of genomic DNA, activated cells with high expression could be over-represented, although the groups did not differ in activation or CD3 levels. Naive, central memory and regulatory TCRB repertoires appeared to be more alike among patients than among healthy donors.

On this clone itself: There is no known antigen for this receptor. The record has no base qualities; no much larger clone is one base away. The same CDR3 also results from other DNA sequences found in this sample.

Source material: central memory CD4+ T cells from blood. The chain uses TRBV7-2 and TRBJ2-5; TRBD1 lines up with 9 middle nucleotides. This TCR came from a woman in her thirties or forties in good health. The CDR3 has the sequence CASSPGQGTETQYF. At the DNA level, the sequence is TGTGCCAGCAGCCCTGGACAGGGGACGGAGACCCAGTACTTC.